The TCR beta chain described here comes from a study of blood T cell repertoires in COVID-19. Study in general: Sites across the United States, Italy and Spain contributed samples from acute and convalescent COVID-19.

This clone appeared a few times. The authors' processing: Nucleated cell counts were estimated from reference gene primer amplification. Profiled with immunoSEQ multiplex PCR; TCRdb holds only in-frame clones, not every one. V and J calls and clone size are those listed in that table; D and trimming were worked out from the DNA. The profile shows 150,000 to 170,000 clones, about 86% of them singletons. CDR3 size: 14 residues. Trimming took 4 bases from V and 4 from J, leaving 13 bases between them. CDR1 and CDR2 (germline): MGHRA, YSYEKL. Participants, about 18 to 90 years old, spanned under 30 US areas. Allocation to cohorts depended on clinical history reported by the participants.

Material: PBMCs or T cells enriched from blood (not recorded which). The genes are TRBV4-1 and TRBJ1-1; tentatively, D is TRBD1 (6 bases). The sequence was obtained from a man between 45 and 60 years old who had recovered from COVID-19. CDR3 DNA sequence: TGCGCCAGCAGCCCCAGGGAGGGGGGCACTGAAGCTTTCTTT. Translation gives CASSPREGGTEAFF.